This TCR beta chain is from a study of cytomegalovirus exposure and HLA in healthy donors. Sequencing was performed with immunoSEQ multiplex PCR; in TCRdb, only in-frame clones are kept and a portion is missing. Seen here are around 200,000 clones, about 91% observed once, and the top ten hold just under 3%. The CDR3 spans 15 residues. V shed 4 bases, J shed 4 bases, and the junction held 6 bases outside the gene matches. Germline V gene data show CDR1 as SGHVS and CDR2 as FQNEAQ. Donors came from a validation cohort of 95 to 150 subjects, distinct from the first 666-subject cohort. The rearrangement joins TRBV7-8 to TRBJ2-1; TRBD2 matches 8 bases. This receptor was taken from a woman aged 18 to 35 in good health and CMV-seronegative. The sample comprised PBMCs. In DNA form, the CDR3 reads TGTGCCAGCAGCTCCCAAACGGGAGGGTACAATGAGCAGTTCTTC. Amino acid sequence: CASSSQTGGYNEQFF.